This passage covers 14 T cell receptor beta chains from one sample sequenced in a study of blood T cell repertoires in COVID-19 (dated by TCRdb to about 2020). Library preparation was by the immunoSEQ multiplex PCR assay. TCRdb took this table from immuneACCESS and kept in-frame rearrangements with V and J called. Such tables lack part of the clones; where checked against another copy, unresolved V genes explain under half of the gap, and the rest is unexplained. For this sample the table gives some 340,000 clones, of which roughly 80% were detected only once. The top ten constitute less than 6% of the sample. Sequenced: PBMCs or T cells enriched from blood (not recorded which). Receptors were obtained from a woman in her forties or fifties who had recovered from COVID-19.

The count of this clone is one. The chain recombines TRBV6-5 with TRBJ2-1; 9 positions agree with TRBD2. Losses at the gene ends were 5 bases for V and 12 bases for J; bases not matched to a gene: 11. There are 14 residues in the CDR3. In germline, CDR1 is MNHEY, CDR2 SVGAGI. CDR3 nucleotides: TGTGCCAGCAGTCCCCCCGGACGGCGGGGGGGGCAGTTCTTC. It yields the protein CASSPPGRRGGQFF.

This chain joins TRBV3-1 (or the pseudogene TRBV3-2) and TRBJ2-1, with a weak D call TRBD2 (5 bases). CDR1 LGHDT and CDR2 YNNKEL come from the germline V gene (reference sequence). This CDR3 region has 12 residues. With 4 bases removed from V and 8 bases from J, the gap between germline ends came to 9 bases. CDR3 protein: CASSPLGDEQFF. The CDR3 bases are TGTGCCAGCAGCCCCCTCGGGGATGAGCAGTTCTTC.

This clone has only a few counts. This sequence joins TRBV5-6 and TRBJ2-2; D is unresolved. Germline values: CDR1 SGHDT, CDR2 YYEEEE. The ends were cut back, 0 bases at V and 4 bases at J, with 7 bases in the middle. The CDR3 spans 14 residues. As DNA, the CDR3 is TGTGCCAGCAGCTTGGTGGCCCTCACCGGGGAGCTGTTTTTT. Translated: CASSLVALTGELFF.

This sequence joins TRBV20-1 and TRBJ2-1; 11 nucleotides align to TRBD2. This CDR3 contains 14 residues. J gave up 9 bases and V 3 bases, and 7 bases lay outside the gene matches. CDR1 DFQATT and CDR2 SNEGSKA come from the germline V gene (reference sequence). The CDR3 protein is CSASTSGRIGEQFF. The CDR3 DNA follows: TGCAGTGCTAGTACTAGCGGGAGAATCGGTGAGCAGTTCTTC.

CDR3 in amino acids: CASSQDWGSTGIGSPLHF. CDR3 DNA sequence: TGTGCCAGCAGCCAAGATTGGGGAAGCACAGGGATAGGTTCACCCCTCCACTTT. The rearrangement joins TRBV14 to TRBJ1-6, with a possible D match to TRBD1 (6 bases). Germline loops: CDR1 SGHDN, CDR2 FVKESK. Trimming stripped 0 bases from V and 9 bases from J, with 21 bases between. This CDR3 is 18 amino acids long.

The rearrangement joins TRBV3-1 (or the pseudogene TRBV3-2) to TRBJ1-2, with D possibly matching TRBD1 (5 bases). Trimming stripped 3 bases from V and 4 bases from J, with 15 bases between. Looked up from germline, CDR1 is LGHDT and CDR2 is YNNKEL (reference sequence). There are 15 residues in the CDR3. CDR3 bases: TGTGCCAGCAGCCATGGAGGGTCGGGGCCCTATGGCTACACCTTC. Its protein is CASSHGGSGPYGYTF.

The CDR3 nucleotides are TGCAGCGTCCCGGACAGCCCTAACTATGGCTACACCTTC. Its translation: CSVPDSPNYGYTF. The chain couples TRBV29-1 to TRBJ1-2; possibly TRBD1 for D (6 bases). This CDR3 is built from 13 residues. Germline CDR1 reads SQVTM; CDR2 reads ANQGSEA. The ends were cut back, 6 bases at V and 0 bases at J, with 11 bases in the middle.

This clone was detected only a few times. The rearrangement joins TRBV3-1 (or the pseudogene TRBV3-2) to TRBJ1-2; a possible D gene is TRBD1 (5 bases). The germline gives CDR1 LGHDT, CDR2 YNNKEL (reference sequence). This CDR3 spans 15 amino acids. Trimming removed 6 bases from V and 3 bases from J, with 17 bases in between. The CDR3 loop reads CASSRTTGTHYGYTF. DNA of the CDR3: TGTGCCAGCAGTCGAACTACAGGAACCCACTATGGCTACACCTTC.

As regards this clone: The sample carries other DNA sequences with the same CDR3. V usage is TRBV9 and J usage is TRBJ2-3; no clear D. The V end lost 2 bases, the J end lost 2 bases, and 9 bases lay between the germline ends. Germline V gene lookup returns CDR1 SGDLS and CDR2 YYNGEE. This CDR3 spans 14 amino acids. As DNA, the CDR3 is TGTGCCAGCAGCGTGTCGGGTTACACAGATACGCAGTATTTT. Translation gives CASSVSGYTDTQYF.

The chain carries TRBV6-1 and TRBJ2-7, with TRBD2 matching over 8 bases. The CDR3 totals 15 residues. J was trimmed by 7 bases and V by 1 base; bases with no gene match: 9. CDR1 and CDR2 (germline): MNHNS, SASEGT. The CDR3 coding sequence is TGTGCCAGCAGTGAAGATGCGGGAGGACGGGGAGAGCAGTACTTC. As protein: CASSEDAGGRGEQYF.

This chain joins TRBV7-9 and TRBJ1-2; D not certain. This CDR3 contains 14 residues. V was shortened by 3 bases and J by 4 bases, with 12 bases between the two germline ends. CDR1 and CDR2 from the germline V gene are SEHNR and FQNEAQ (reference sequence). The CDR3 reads CASSFSAGSYGYTF. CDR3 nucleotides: TGTGCCAGCAGCTTCTCGGCGGGGTCCTATGGCTACACCTTC.

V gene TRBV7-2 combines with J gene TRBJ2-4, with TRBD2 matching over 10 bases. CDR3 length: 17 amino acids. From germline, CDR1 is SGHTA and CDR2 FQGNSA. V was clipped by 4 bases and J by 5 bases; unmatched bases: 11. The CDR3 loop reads CASSWGNSGRSENIQYF. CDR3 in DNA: TGTGCCAGCAGCTGGGGAAATAGCGGGAGGTCGGAAAACATTCAGTACTTC.

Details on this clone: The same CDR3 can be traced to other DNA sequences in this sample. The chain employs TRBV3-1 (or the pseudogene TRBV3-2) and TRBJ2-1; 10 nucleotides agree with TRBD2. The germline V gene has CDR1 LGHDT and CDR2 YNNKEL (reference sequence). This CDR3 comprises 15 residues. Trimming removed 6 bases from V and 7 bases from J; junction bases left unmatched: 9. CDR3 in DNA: TGTGCCAGCAGTCACAGCGGGGGGGCGCGGAATGAGCAGTTCTTC. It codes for CASSHSGGARNEQFF.

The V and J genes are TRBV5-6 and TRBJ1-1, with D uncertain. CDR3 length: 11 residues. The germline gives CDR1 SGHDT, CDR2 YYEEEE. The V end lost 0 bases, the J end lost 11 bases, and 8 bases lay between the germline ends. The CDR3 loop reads CASSLAGRAFF. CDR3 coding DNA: TGTGCCAGCAGCTTGGCCGGGAGGGCTTTCTTT.